The 7 T cell receptor beta chains presented below share a single source sample, sequenced in a study of shared clonotypes between healthy human individuals (dated by TCRdb to 2019 to 2021). Libraries were prepared through the immunoSEQ multiplex PCR assay. In its TCRdb copy, this immuneACCESS table keeps in-frame sequences only and misses some clones. Where compared with another copy, unresolved V genes explain less than half of these, and the others have no known cause. The sample includes under 1,100,000 clones, with approximately 76% observed a single time. In total, the top ten clones hold roughly 1.4% of the sample. Sample: memory CD4+ T cells sorted from blood. What the cell subset or site label conveys for this sample: CD45RA-negative fraction. These receptors all stem from a man aged 18 to 35 in good health.

This clone has only a few counts. The gene calls are TRBV7-2 and TRBJ1-3; D is uncertain. The length of the CDR3 is 12 residues. The V and J ends lost 1 base and 3 bases respectively, with 1 base between them. Per germline, CDR1 SGHTA and CDR2 FQGNSA. The CDR3 region is CASSLVGNTIYF. In nucleotides, the CDR3 is TGTGCCAGCAGCTTAGTTGGAAACACCATATATTTT.

V and J are TRBV28 and TRBJ1-2; tentatively, D is TRBD1 (5 bases). The V end was cut by 3 bases, the J end by 0 bases, with 17 bases between. The CDR3 has 17 amino acids. Germline V gene sequence: CDR1 MDHEN, CDR2 SYDVKM. CDR3 nucleotides: TGTGCCAGCAGTTTGGTCGGGGCCGGGCGGGCTAACTATGGCTACACCTTC. It codes for CASSLVGAGRANYGYTF.

The rearrangement links TRBV5-4 to TRBJ2-2; D is possibly TRBD1 or TRBD2 (5 bases each). V lost 4 bases to trimming and J lost 3 bases, with 16 bases between them. This CDR3 spans 16 amino acids. From germline, CDR1 is SGHNT and CDR2 YYREEE (reference sequence). CDR3: CASSPFGGYDTGELFF. Written as DNA, the CDR3 is TGTGCCAGCAGCCCCTTTGGGGGTTATGACACCGGGGAGCTGTTTTTT.

This clone was observed once. The chain is built from TRBV7-8 and TRBJ2-3, with TRBD2 identical over 12 bases. Germline V gene data show CDR1 as SGHVS and CDR2 as FQNEAQ. The CDR3 consists of 18 residues. V was clipped by 5 bases and J by 1 base; unmatched bases: 10. The CDR3: CASSQGPGLAGRTDTQYF. The CDR3 nucleotides read TGTGCCAGCAGCCAGGGGCCGGGACTAGCGGGCCGCACAGATACGCAGTATTTT.

The chain combines TRBV10-3 with TRBJ2-2, with no clear D. The CDR3 runs to 12 residues. Germline lookup yields CDR1 ENHRY and CDR2 SYGVKD. V lost 3 bases, J lost 6 bases, and 5 bases lay in between. The CDR3 DNA sequence: TGTGCCATCAGTGAAGCATCCGGGGAGCTGTTTTTT. This gives the protein CAISEASGELFF.

This rearrangement joins TRBV18 to TRBJ2-6; 11 nucleotides line up with TRBD1. Germline assignment: CDR1 KGHSH and CDR2 LQKENI. With V trimmed by 5 bases and J by 4 bases, 4 bases remained unmatched. The CDR3 length is 16 residues. In nucleotides, the CDR3 is TGTGCCAGCTCAGCGGACAGGGGGCTCGGGGCCAACGTCCTGACTTTC. As protein: CASSADRGLGANVLTF.

This clone has at least ten counts. Different DNA sequences within this sample yield the same CDR3. V and J are TRBV2 and TRBJ2-1, with 11 bases aligning to TRBD1. V gave up 7 bases and J gave up 2 bases; unmatched junction bases: 7. Germline V CDR1 and CDR2: SNHLY, FYNNEI. CDR3 length: 16 residues. CDR3 residues: CASKLRTGGPYNEQFF. The DNA of the CDR3 is TGTGCCAGCAAATTAAGGACAGGGGGCCCCTACAATGAGCAGTTCTTC.